The next 29 T cell receptor beta chains were all read from a single sample in a study of OX40 agonist ivuxolimab in advanced cancers. The method behind the library was the immunoSEQ multiplex PCR assay. Not all clones reach the TCRdb copy of this immuneACCESS table, which keeps in-frame sequences only. Checked studies attribute under half of the gap to unresolved V genes and leave the rest unexplained. The sample profile shows over 45,000 clones; about 83% of them were found once. In total, the top ten clones hold more than 13% of the sample. Sequenced material: CD4+ or CD8+ T cells sorted from blood, taken in a trial of the OX40 agonist ivuxolimab. The receptors derive from an adult with an advanced solid tumor such as melanoma, head and neck, liver or kidney cancer.

The V gene is TRBV29-1, the J gene TRBJ1-1; D not resolved. CDR1 and CDR2 (germline): SQVTM, ANQGSEA. The CDR3 is 11 amino acids. The V and J ends lost 7 bases and 1 base respectively, with 7 bases between them. CDR3: CSANKNTEAFF. CDR3 DNA: TGCAGCGCTAACAAGAACACTGAAGCTTTCTTT. Complete variable domain (other parts from reference TRBV29-1 and TRBJ1-1): SAVISQKPSRDICQRGTSLTIQCQVDSQVTMMFWYRQQPGQSLTLIATANQGSEATYESGFVIDKFPISRPNLTFSTLTVSNMSPEDSSIYLCSANKNTEAFFGQGTRLTVV.

This clone was counted only a few times. The rearrangement links TRBV5-1 to TRBJ2-7; D uncertain. The length of the CDR3 is 15 residues. Germline loops: CDR1 SGHRS, CDR2 YFSETQ. V was clipped by 4 bases and J by 0 bases, with 14 bases between them. CDR3 in DNA: TGCGCCAGCAGCCCGACTGGCAGGAGCTCCTACGAGCAGTACTTC. Its translation is CASSPTGRSSYEQYF.

J is TRBJ2-2 and V is TRBV14; no definite D call. The CDR3 spans 15 residues. The germline V gene has CDR1 SGHDN and CDR2 FVKESK. V was cut by 2 bases and J by 4 bases, with 11 bases left in between. Here the CDR3 DNA reads TGTGCCAGCAGCCAATCTTCTAGACCCACCGGGGAGCTGTTTTTT. Encoded protein: CASSQSSRPTGELFF.

This chain uses TRBV28 with TRBJ1-3, with D possibly being TRBD1 (6 bases). V gave up 6 bases and J gave up 4 bases, with 7 bases separating them. This CDR3 is 12 amino acids long. Germline CDR1 is MDHEN and CDR2 is SYDVKM. The chain's CDR3 is CASRTGGNTIYF. The CDR3 nucleotides are TGTGCCAGCAGGACAGGAGGAAACACCATATATTTT.

The chain uses TRBV11-2 and TRBJ2-7; the match to TRBD2 covers 15 bases. V gave up 0 bases and J gave up 2 bases; unmatched junction bases: 11. Germline V CDR1 and CDR2: SGHAT, FQNNGV. The CDR3 loop spans 20 amino acids. CDR3 sequence (DNA): TGTGCCAGCAGCTTAGAACTAGGGACTAGCGGGAGGACGCCCCCCTACGAGCAGTACTTC. Translated, it gives CASSLELGTSGRTPPYEQYF.

This clone was seen a handful of times. V usage is TRBV30 and J usage is TRBJ2-2, with D possibly called TRBD1 or TRBD2 (5 bases each). CDR3 length: 15 amino acids. The germline V gene encodes CDR1 GTSNPN and CDR2 SVGIG (reference sequence). V was pared by 4 bases and J by 6 bases, with 18 bases between. This CDR3 reads CAWTKQRGLSGELFF. The CDR3 DNA reads as TGTGCCTGGACGAAGCAGAGGGGTCTATCCGGGGAGCTGTTTTTT.

This chain links TRBV14 with TRBJ2-7, with D possibly TRBD1 on 5 matching bases. The CDR3 is made up of 14 amino acids. V lost 3 bases and J lost 6, with 15 bases in between. The germline CDR1 and CDR2 sequences are SGHDN and FVKESK. Here the CDR3 DNA reads TGTGCCAGCAGCCAGGACCTAGGGGTGTCCGAGCAGTACTTC. It codes for CASSQDLGVSEQYF.

The chain uses TRBV2 and TRBJ2-1; 9 positions agree with TRBD2. V lost 9 bases to trimming and J lost 4 bases; unmatched junction nucleotides: 4. There are 13 residues in the CDR3. Germline lookup yields CDR1 SNHLY and CDR2 FYNNEI. CDR3 DNA: TGTGCCAGGGAGCGGGAGGCGTACAATGAGCAGTTCTTC. Protein product: CAREREAYNEQFF.

The genes are TRBV11-2 and TRBJ1-1; TRBD1 might be the D (6 bases). V shed 5 bases and J shed 8 bases, with 15 bases lying between them. Germline lookup yields CDR1 SGHAT and CDR2 FQNNGV. The CDR3 length is 13 residues. The DNA of the CDR3 is TGTGCCAGCAGCCTCAGCCGTGGGACAGAAGCTTTCTTT. It yields the protein CASSLSRGTEAFF.

The chain couples TRBV28 to TRBJ2-4; maybe TRBD1 (6 bases). The germline CDR1 and CDR2 sequences are MDHEN and SYDVKM. This CDR3 has 16 residues. V was shortened by 7 bases and J by 4 bases, with 20 bases between the two germline ends. CDR3 amino acids: CASTPGVGTPKNIQYF. Written as DNA, the CDR3 is TGTGCCAGCACTCCCGGAGTGGGGACACCGAAAAACATTCAGTACTTC.

The chain has TRBV30 and TRBJ2-3, with 14 bases lining up with TRBD2. The V gene end was trimmed by 2 bases and the J gene end by 7 bases; junction bases not matched to a gene: 11. The CDR3 length is 17 residues. The germline CDR1 and CDR2 sequences are GTSNPN and SVGIG (reference sequence). The CDR3 sequence is CAWSPLGTSGSWNTQYF. The CDR3, as DNA: TGTGCCTGGAGTCCCCTCGGGACTAGCGGGAGTTGGAATACGCAGTATTTT. The complete variable domain, with remaining parts taken from reference TRBV30 and TRBJ2-3, reads SQTIHQWPATLVQPVGSPLSLECTVEGTSNPNLYWYRQAAGRGLQLLFYSVGIGQISSEVPQNLSASRPQDRQFILSSKKLLLSDSGFYLCAWSPLGTSGSWNTQYFGPGTRLTVL.

J is TRBJ1-5 and V is TRBV28, with a weak D call TRBD1 (6 bases). CDR3 length: 14 amino acids. With 6 bases removed from V and 5 bases from J, the gap between germline ends came to 14 bases. Germline CDR1 is MDHEN and CDR2 is SYDVKM. The CDR3 is CASSWDTWDQPQHF. In nucleotides, the CDR3 is TGTGCCAGCAGCTGGGACACGTGGGATCAGCCCCAGCATTTT.

The rearrangement uses TRBV5-1 and TRBJ1-4, with a tentative D call TRBD1 (6 bases). The CDR3 totals 14 residues. Per germline, CDR1 SGHRS and CDR2 YFSETQ. V was trimmed by 4 bases and J by 6 bases, leaving 13 bases between them. The CDR3 sequence: CASSPNRDYEKLFF. The CDR3 DNA reads as TGCGCCAGCAGCCCTAACAGGGACTATGAAAAACTGTTTTTT.

This chain links TRBV18 with TRBJ2-7, with D possibly called TRBD1 or TRBD2 (7 bases each). Between the trimmed V and J ends, which lost 3 bases and 1 base, there was a span of 16 bases. Germline CDR1 KGHSH, CDR2 LQKENI. This CDR3 contains 16 residues. This CDR3 reads CASSPLRQGGSYEQYF. The CDR3 nucleotides are TGTGCCAGCTCACCCCTACGACAGGGAGGGTCCTACGAGCAGTACTTC.

The V gene is TRBV5-6, the J gene TRBJ2-1; perhaps TRBD1 as D (6 bases). Trimming removed 3 bases at V and 8 bases at J, with 15 bases between. This CDR3 has 14 amino acids. Germline CDR1 and CDR2: SGHDT and YYEEEE. For the CDR3, the DNA is TGTGCCAGCAGCTCCCGGACAGCCTCGGATGAGCAGTTCTTC. Translating it yields CASSSRTASDEQFF.

By frequency in the sample, this clone is medium-sized. The V gene is TRBV16, the J gene TRBJ1-2; unclear D gene. CDR1 and CDR2 from the germline V gene are KGHSY and FQNENV. Trimming shortened V by 0 bases and J by 7 bases, and 12 bases separated the two germline ends. The CDR3 extends over 14 amino acids. CDR3 amino acids: CASSQSVTGLGYTF. Here the CDR3 DNA reads TGTGCCAGCAGCCAATCGGTCACCGGGCTTGGCTACACCTTC.

The V gene is TRBV19, the J gene TRBJ1-6; 8 positions agree with TRBD1. Germline V lookup: CDR1 LNHDA, CDR2 SQIVND (reference sequence). The CDR3 is 14 residues long. The V and J ends lost 6 bases and 10 bases, in that order; junction bases with no gene match: 8. Here the CDR3 reads CASRGQGIGSPLHF. CDR3 nucleotides: TGTGCCAGTAGAGGACAGGGAATTGGCTCACCCCTCCACTTT.

This clone has a single count. J is TRBJ2-6 and V is TRBV5-4; possible D gene TRBD1, 6 bases. Trimming removed 4 bases at V and 4 bases at J, with 15 bases between. This CDR3 has 16 residues. In germline, CDR1 is SGHNT, CDR2 YYREEE (reference sequence). The DNA for the CDR3 is TGTGCCAGCAGCCGGACAGTTACTCCGGGGGCCAACGTCCTGACTTTC. As protein: CASSRTVTPGANVLTF.

This chain links TRBV14 with TRBJ2-1; maybe TRBD1 (6 bases). Germline CDR1 SGHDN, CDR2 FVKESK. V lost 3 bases and J lost 10, with 16 bases in between. The CDR3 runs 14 residues. CDR3 coding DNA: TGTGCCAGCAGCCAGAGGACAGTCCTGGGAGAGCAGTTCTTC. This codes for CASSQRTVLGEQFF.

The V gene is TRBV5-1, the J gene TRBJ2-3, with TRBD1 as a possible D gene (5 bases). Germline V gives CDR1 SGHRS, CDR2 YFSETQ. V shed 3 bases and J shed 2 bases, with 16 bases lying between them. The CDR3 consists of 16 residues. The CDR3, as DNA: TGCGCCAGCAGCTATGAAAATAGGGGCAACACAGATACGCAGTATTTT. It translates to CASSYENRGNTDTQYF.

The chain has TRBV30 and TRBJ2-7; D unclear. CDR3 length: 15 amino acids. Trimming took off 3 bases at V and 3 bases at J, with 18 bases between the two ends. The germline V gene encodes CDR1 GTSNPN and CDR2 SVGIG (reference sequence). The CDR3 region is CAWRPPYTQLYEQYF. CDR3 nucleotide sequence: TGTGCCTGGAGACCGCCCTATACACAACTCTACGAGCAGTACTTC.

This clone was seen a few times. The V call is TRBV6-5, the J call TRBJ1-1; D is perhaps TRBD1 (6 bases). This CDR3 is built from 12 residues. Trimming took off 8 bases at V and 8 bases at J, with 15 bases between the two ends. From germline, CDR1 is MNHEY and CDR2 SVGAGI. This CDR3 reads CASETSTGEAFF. CDR3 DNA: TGTGCCAGCGAGACAAGTACAGGGGAAGCTTTCTTT.

The CDR3 loop is CASTPPHRGAPGTDTQYF. For the CDR3, the DNA is TGCGCCAGCACCCCACCACACAGGGGGGCCCCCGGCACAGATACGCAGTATTTT. The chain links TRBV5-1 to TRBJ2-3; TRBD1 matches 8 bases. CDR3 length: 18 amino acids. CDR1 SGHRS and CDR2 YFSETQ come from the germline V gene. V lost 6 bases to trimming and J lost 1 base; unmatched junction nucleotides: 16.

The chain recombines TRBV6-5 with TRBJ1-2; no reliable D call. Trimming took 2 bases from V and 0 from J, leaving 7 bases between them. This CDR3 is built from 14 residues. Per germline, CDR1 MNHEY and CDR2 SVGAGI. This CDR3 is CASSYKGTNYGYTF. The CDR3 region has the DNA TGTGCCAGCAGTTACAAGGGAACTAACTATGGCTACACCTTC.

The CDR3 DNA reads as TGCGCCAGCAGCTTGGAGGGTTTCCCCGCCTGGCCGTACTTC. Protein sequence: CASSLEGFPAWPYF. This sequence joins TRBV5-1 and TRBJ2-7, with no clear D. Trimming removed 0 bases at V and 12 bases at J, with 19 bases between. This CDR3 contains 14 residues. The germline CDR1 and CDR2 sequences are SGHRS and YFSETQ. The variable domain in full, with the rest retrieved from reference TRBV5-1 and TRBJ2-7, is KAGVTQTPRYLIKTRGQQVTLSCSPISGHRSVSWYQQTPGQGLQFLFEYFSETQRNKGNFPGRFSGRQFSNSRSEMNVSTLELGDSALYLCASSLEGFPAWPYFGPGTRLTVT.

DNA of the CDR3: TGTGCCAGCAGCAAACAGGGGGACAGCAACACTGAAGCTTTCTTT. Residues: CASSKQGDSNTEAFF. V is TRBV21-1 and J is TRBJ1-1; TRBD1 reflects the table's D call only, with no check against the DNA. TRBV21-1 is given as a pseudogene. The CDR3 has 15 amino acids.

The chain recombines TRBV19 with TRBJ1-2; a weak D match, TRBD1 (6 bases). CDR1 LNHDA and CDR2 SQIVND come from the germline V gene (reference sequence). The CDR3 length is 14 residues. V was clipped by 3 bases and J by 0 bases, with 8 bases between them. Written as DNA, the CDR3 is TGTGCCAGTAGTATCGGACAGTCTAACTATGGCTACACCTTC. Its protein product is CASSIGQSNYGYTF.

The V and J genes are TRBV14 and TRBJ2-7, with 9 bases identical to TRBD1. The CDR3 spans 16 residues. Germline CDR1 is SGHDN and CDR2 is FVKESK. The J segment lost 3 bases and the V segment lost 1 base, leaving 7 bases of the junction unmatched. In DNA form, the CDR3 reads TGTGCCAGCAGCCAAGTCTTTCCGGACAGGGGCTACGAGCAGTACTTC. It encodes CASSQVFPDRGYEQYF.

V usage is TRBV10-2 and J usage is TRBJ2-5; D uncertain. CDR3 length: 11 residues. V was shortened by 2 bases and J by 13 bases, with 11 bases between the two germline ends. Looked up from germline, CDR1 is WSHSY and CDR2 is SAAADI. CDR3 amino acids: CASSEAYLRYF. DNA for the CDR3: TGCGCCAGCAGTGAGGCCTACCTGAGGTACTTC.